The rows below give T cell receptor beta chains drawn from one sample of a study of shared clonotypes between healthy human individuals. The assay was immunoSEQ multiplex PCR, and TCRdb's table has in-frame clones only and misses some. The repertoire holds some 320,000 clones, with around 90% as singletons. Sequencing used memory CD8+ T cells sorted from blood. The receptors here all came from a man younger than 35 in good health. Both conserved end residues are part of each CDR3. Fields, in order: V gene, D gene, J gene, clone size, CDR3 length, CDR3 protein, CDR3 DNA. A D gene is named only where the DNA matches it firmly. A row's size may be missing; if present it is once, few, many or a size class.

TRBV7-9	TRBD1	TRBJ2-2	few	15	CASSPGQAETGELFF	TGTGCCAGCAGCCCGGGACAGGCTGAAACCGGGGAGCTGTTTTTT
TRBV6-5	NA	TRBJ2-7	NA	14	CASRPTLPAYEQYF	TGTGCCAGCCGACCGACTCTCCCAGCCTACGAGCAGTACTTC
TRBV5-1	TRBD2	TRBJ2-7	NA	15	CASSLWLAGEYEQYF	TGCGCCAGCAGCTTGTGGCTAGCGGGGGAGTACGAGCAGTACTTC
TRBV5-1	NA	TRBJ2-5	NA	13	CASSSGIEETQYF	TGCGCCAGCAGCTCCGGGATAGAAGAGACCCAGTACTTC
TRBV27	NA	TRBJ2-7	NA	16	CASSFSQGPMIYEQYF	TGTGCCAGCAGTTTTTCGCAGGGGCCAATGATCTACGAGCAGTACTTC
TRBV5-6	NA	TRBJ1-1	NA	14	CASSQGGASTEAFF	TGTGCCAGCAGCCAAGGGGGGGCAAGCACTGAAGCTTTCTTT
TRBV27	NA	TRBJ1-1	NA	13	CASSRDGSTEAFF	TGTGCCAGCAGTCGCGACGGGAGCACTGAAGCTTTCTTT
TRBV15	NA	TRBJ1-2	once	16	CATSRDNGEQPYGYTF	TGTGCCACCAGCAGAGATAATGGTGAACAGCCCTATGGCTACACCTTC
TRBV7-2	NA	TRBJ1-1	NA	13	CASSFGRGTEAFF	TGTGCCAGCAGCTTTGGCAGGGGCACTGAAGCTTTCTTT
TRBV27	NA	TRBJ2-1	NA	19	CASSLYTPGWGPSYNEQFF	TGTGCCAGCAGTCTATATACACCTGGTTGGGGTCCCTCCTACAATGAGCAGTTCTTC
TRBV11-2	NA	TRBJ2-1	NA	12	CASSPGVYEQFF	TGTGCCAGCAGCCCAGGGGTTTATGAGCAGTTCTTC
TRBV5-8	NA	TRBJ1-1	NA	15	CASSGYREGDTEAFF	TGTGCCAGCAGCGGATACAGGGAAGGGGACACTGAAGCTTTCTTT
TRBV7-9	NA	TRBJ1-5	few	12	CASSLGSQTQHF	TGTGCCAGCAGCCTCGGGTCTCAGACCCAGCATTTT
TRBV2	NA	TRBJ1-5	NA	14	CASSPWTDNQPQHF	TGTGCCAGCAGTCCCTGGACAGACAATCAGCCCCAGCATTTT
TRBV6-6	NA	TRBJ2-2	NA	12	CAGRRNTGELFF	TGTGCCGGTCGCAGGAACACCGGGGAGCTGTTTTTT
TRBV19	TRBD2	TRBJ2-1	NA	13	CASDSGTRERQFF	TGTGCCAGTGATTCCGGGACTAGAGAACGGCAGTTCTTC
TRBV14	NA	TRBJ1-1	NA	12	CASSQDWGLAFF	TGTGCCAGCAGCCAAGATTGGGGTCTGGCTTTCTTT
TRBV19	NA	TRBJ1-2	many	11	CATGPNYGYTF	TGTGCCACAGGACCTAACTATGGCTACACCTTC
TRBV30	TRBD1	TRBJ1-6	NA	14	CAWQGSGGGSPLHF	TGTGCCTGGCAGGGATCAGGGGGTGGATCACCCCTCCACTTT
TRBV5-1	NA	TRBJ2-7	NA	11	CASRGVAEQYF	TGCGCCAGCCGGGGAGTCGCCGAGCAGTACTTC
TRBV10-3	TRBD2	TRBJ2-1	NA	17	CAISESGTTSSYNEQFF	TGTGCCATCAGTGAGTCCGGGACTACGAGCTCCTACAATGAGCAGTTCTTC
TRBV19	NA	TRBJ2-7	NA	14	CASSLWIGPYEQYF	TGTGCCAGTAGCCTTTGGATAGGGCCCTACGAGCAGTACTTC
TRBV5-7	NA	TRBJ2-5	NA	11	CASSRGETQYF	TGTGCCAGCAGTAGGGGGGAGACCCAGTACTTC
TRBV18	NA	TRBJ2-7	few	16	CASSPPLRVGTGEQYF	TGTGCCAGCTCACCACCGTTGAGGGTGGGTACGGGAGAGCAGTACTTC
TRBV6-5	NA	TRBJ1-1	NA	12	CASSFQGTEAFF	TGTGCCAGCAGTTTCCAGGGCACTGAAGCTTTCTTT
TRBV30	NA	TRBJ1-5	few	12	CAWSVLGQPQHF	TGTGCCTGGAGTGTACTGGGTCAGCCCCAGCATTTT
TRBV11-2	NA	TRBJ2-7	NA	13	CASSLGSFFEQYF	TGTGCCAGCAGCTTGGGATCCTTCTTCGAGCAGTACTTC
TRBV6-5	NA	TRBJ1-5	NA	14	CASAEQGGNQPQHF	TGTGCCAGCGCGGAACAGGGAGGCAATCAGCCCCAGCATTTT
TRBV7-2	NA	TRBJ2-5	NA	13	CASSLAVLHPQYF	TGTGCCAGCAGCTTGGCGGTACTACATCCCCAGTACTTC
TRBV7-9	TRBD1	TRBJ2-7	NA	14	CASSLTGALYEQYF	TGTGCCAGCAGCTTAACAGGGGCGCTCTACGAGCAGTACTTC
TRBV7-8	TRBD1	TRBJ1-3	NA	14	CASSLWTGPNTIYF	TGTGCCAGCAGCTTATGGACAGGGCCCAACACCATATATTTT
TRBV15	NA	TRBJ2-7	NA	15	CATSREVLGAYEQYF	TGTGCCACCAGCAGAGAGGTGCTAGGAGCCTACGAGCAGTACTTC
TRBV6-1	NA	TRBJ2-5	NA	11	CASSEMETQYF	TGTGCCAGCAGTGAAATGGAGACCCAGTACTTC
TRBV11-2	NA	TRBJ2-7	NA	12	CASSLGHYEQYF	TGTGCCAGCAGCTTAGGGCACTACGAGCAGTACTTC
TRBV6-5	TRBD1	TRBJ1-1	NA	14	CASTSGTGVTEAFF	TGTGCCAGCACATCCGGGACAGGGGTTACTGAAGCTTTCTTT
TRBV4-1	NA	TRBJ1-6	NA	16	CASSQLGGSYNSPLHF	TGCGCCAGCAGCCAACTAGGGGGGTCCTATAATTCACCCCTCCACTTT
TRBV7-2	TRBD1	TRBJ1-5	NA	17	CASSLVGTGGSVQPQHF	TGTGCCAGCAGCTTAGTGGGGACAGGGGGCTCTGTTCAGCCCCAGCATTTT
TRBV7-6	NA	TRBJ2-3	NA	14	CASSLEEVVDTQYF	TGTGCCAGCAGCTTAGAGGAGGTAGTAGATACGCAGTATTTT
TRBV6-1	NA	TRBJ1-3	few	16	CASSVTGMSSGNTIYF	TGTGCCAGCAGTGTAACAGGGATGAGCTCTGGAAACACCATATATTTT
TRBV9	NA	TRBJ1-5	NA	12	CASSVGNQPQHF	TGTGCCAGCAGCGTAGGCAATCAGCCCCAGCATTTT
TRBV5-6	NA	TRBJ2-6	NA	17	CASSEGTVTLWANVLTF	TGTGCCAGCAGCGAGGGGACGGTTACTCTTTGGGCCAACGTCCTGACTTTC
TRBV7-9	NA	TRBJ2-7	NA	14	CASSHYMGSNEQYF	TGTGCCAGCAGCCACTACATGGGTTCTAACGAGCAGTACTTC
TRBV9	NA	TRBJ2-3	NA	14	CASSGASLTDTQYF	TGTGCCAGCAGCGGTGCGTCGCTCACAGATACGCAGTATTTT
TRBV5-4	NA	TRBJ2-7	NA	15	CASSFRGRPKDEQYF	TGTGCCAGCAGCTTCAGGGGACGGCCGAAGGACGAGCAGTACTTC
TRBV7-6	NA	TRBJ2-3	NA	13	CASSLGTTDTQYF	TGTGCCAGCAGCTTAGGAACCACAGATACGCAGTATTTT
TRBV4-3	NA	TRBJ2-5	NA	16	CASSQEVLGVGETQYF	TGCGCCAGCAGCCAAGAAGTACTAGGGGTGGGGGAGACCCAGTACTTC
TRBV4-1	TRBD2	TRBJ2-7	NA	16	CASSQEPGLAGTEQYF	TGCGCCAGCAGCCAAGAACCCGGACTAGCGGGGACCGAGCAGTACTTC